This is a list of T cell receptor beta chains from one sample in a study of blood T cell repertoires in COVID-19. The table came from immunoSEQ multiplex PCR; TCRdb's copy has only in-frame clones and leaves some out. In the table there are hundreds of thousands of clones, roughly 90% of which are singletons. Sequences were obtained from peripheral blood. The source of these receptors is a woman in her twenties or thirties with active or convalescent COVID-19. The CDR3 runs from the conserved cysteine through the conserved F or W. D genes are given only for firm matches. For some rows the clone size is stated as once, few or many, or as a class when expanded; others skip it.

d_gene	j_gene	abundance	v_gene	CDR3aa	CDR3nt
TRBD1	TRBJ1-2	-	TRBV3-1/TRBV3-2	CASSPTKQGANGYTF	TGTGCCAGCAGCCCTACGAAGCAGGGGGCAAATGGCTACACCTTC
-	TRBJ1-1	-	TRBV27	CASSSRGQLNTEAFF	TGTGCCAGCAGTTCCCGCGGGCAGTTGAACACTGAAGCTTTCTTT
-	TRBJ1-4	-	TRBV18	CASSPRRHGTGEKLFF	TGTGCCAGCTCACCACGACGCCACGGTACGGGTGAAAAACTGTTTTTT
-	TRBJ1-6	-	TRBV10-3	CAISDDTVGGNSPLHF	TGTGCCATCAGTGATGATACCGTCGGGGGTAATTCACCCCTCCACTTT
-	TRBJ1-2	-	TRBV10-3	CAISAGKYGYTF	TGTGCCATCAGTGCAGGGAAGTATGGCTACACCTTC
TRBD1	TRBJ2-7	-	TRBV19	CASRRYGTESSYEQYF	TGTGCCAGTAGGCGCTACGGGACAGAGAGCTCCTACGAGCAGTACTTC
-	TRBJ1-2	-	TRBV19	CASSPGGDGYTF	TGTGCCAGTAGCCCGGGGGGGGATGGCTACACCTTC
-	TRBJ2-2	-	TRBV15	CATSPHESSIGELFF	TGTGCCACCAGCCCTCATGAATCTAGTATCGGGGAGCTGTTTTTT
-	TRBJ2-7	-	TRBV19	CASSNTGGTYEQYF	TGTGCCAGTAGTAATACTGGGGGCACCTACGAGCAGTACTTC
TRBD1	TRBJ1-2	-	TRBV5-4	CASSLEGAGYGYTF	TGTGCCAGCAGCTTGGAGGGGGCGGGCTATGGCTACACCTTC
-	TRBJ1-5	-	TRBV6-5	CASIAGSSNQPQHF	TGTGCCAGCATTGCAGGGTCGAGCAATCAGCCCCAGCATTTT
-	TRBJ1-3	-	TRBV6-5	CASNKLYSGNTIYF	TGTGCCAGCAACAAGTTATACTCTGGAAACACCATATATTTT
-	TRBJ1-6	-	TRBV2	CASSRSPAGLSNSPLHF	TGTGCCAGCAGTCGCTCACCGGCCGGACTGAGTAATTCACCCCTCCACTTT
TRBD1	TRBJ2-5	-	TRBV7-9	CASSREQGAKGETQYF	TGTGCCAGCAGCCGTGAACAGGGGGCGAAAGGGGAGACCCAGTACTTC
-	TRBJ2-7	-	TRBV6-5	CASRGSGLYEQYF	TGTGCCAGCAGGGGTAGCGGACTATACGAGCAGTACTTC
-	TRBJ1-1	-	TRBV5-1	CASSFRTSGANTEAFF	TGCGCCAGCAGCTTTAGGACATCCGGAGCGAACACTGAAGCTTTCTTT
TRBD2	TRBJ2-3	-	TRBV4-1	CASSQGIGNGAGGRDTQYF	TGCGCCAGCAGCCAAGGTATCGGCAACGGAGCGGGGGGGAGAGATACGCAGTATTTT
TRBD2	TRBJ2-1	few	TRBV30	CATPTSGYNEQFF	TGTGCCACCCCGACTAGCGGTTACAATGAGCAGTTCTTC
-	TRBJ1-4	-	TRBV10-3	CAISEKQNEKLFF	TGTGCCATCAGTGAGAAACAAAATGAAAAACTGTTTTTT
-	TRBJ1-3	-	TRBV2	CASSLTGISGNTIYF	TGTGCCAGCAGCCTCACCGGGATCTCTGGAAACACCATATATTTT
-	TRBJ1-6	-	TRBV19	CASSIAQGHYNSPLHF	TGTGCCAGTAGTATCGCGCAGGGCCACTATAATTCACCCCTCCACTTT
TRBD2	TRBJ2-7	once	TRBV5-5	CASSRTSGGTSYEQYF	TGTGCCAGCAGCCGGACTAGCGGGGGTACCTCCTACGAGCAGTACTTC
TRBD2	TRBJ2-5	once	TRBV30	CAWSISREFETQYF	TGTGCCTGGAGTATTTCGCGGGAGTTTGAGACCCAGTACTTC
TRBD1	TRBJ1-1	-	TRBV19	CASRDRDRADEAFF	TGTGCCAGTAGAGACCGGGACAGGGCTGATGAAGCTTTCTTT
TRBD1	TRBJ1-2	-	TRBV15	CATSRGQGQGAYGYTF	TGTGCCACCAGCAGAGGCCAAGGACAGGGCGCCTATGGCTACACCTTC
-	TRBJ2-1	-	TRBV19	CASSIGVGEVGNEQFF	TGTGCCAGTAGTATAGGTGTTGGGGAGGTGGGGAATGAGCAGTTCTTC
-	TRBJ1-1	-	TRBV27	CASSLQGSAEAFF	TGTGCCAGCAGTTTACAGGGATCGGCTGAAGCTTTCTTT
TRBD2	TRBJ2-1	-	TRBV5-4	CASSLGFSTSGRGTEQFF	TGTGCCAGCAGCTTGGGCTTTTCGACTAGCGGGAGGGGCACTGAGCAGTTCTTC
-	TRBJ1-2	-	TRBV3-1/TRBV3-2	CASSQVSTGNYGYTF	TGTGCCAGCAGCCAAGTCTCAACAGGGAACTATGGCTACACCTTC
-	TRBJ2-5	-	TRBV30	CAWSTGGGSETQYF	TGTGCCTGGAGTACGGGGGGCGGGAGTGAGACCCAGTACTTC
-	TRBJ1-4	-	TRBV5-3	CARSFGPYRASEKLFF	TGTGCCAGAAGCTTTGGGCCCTACAGGGCCAGTGAAAAACTGTTTTTT
-	TRBJ2-2	-	TRBV21-1	CASSVPGTGELENTGELFF	TGTGCCAGCAGCGTACCCGGGACAGGGGAACTAGAGAACACCGGGGAGCTGTTTTTT
TRBD1	TRBJ1-4	-	TRBV27	CASRQGGREKLFF	TGTGCCAGCAGACAGGGGGGACGGGAAAAACTGTTTTTT
TRBD1	TRBJ2-1	-	TRBV9	CASSGDSHNEQFF	TGTGCCAGCAGCGGGGACAGCCACAATGAGCAGTTCTTC
TRBD1	TRBJ1-6	-	TRBV6-5	CASSGQGAVSPLHF	TGTGCCAGCAGCGGACAGGGGGCAGTCTCACCCCTCCACTTT
-	TRBJ1-3	-	TRBV28	CASSGRVGDTIYF	TGTGCTAGCAGCGGGCGGGTAGGAGACACCATATATTTT
TRBD1	TRBJ1-3	-	TRBV19	CASSPTGIGNTIYF	TGTGCCAGTAGCCCGACAGGGATTGGAAACACCATATATTTT
TRBD2	TRBJ2-1	few	TRBV6-6	CASSRRTSGSNEQFF	TGTGCCAGCAGTCGTAGGACTAGCGGTTCCAATGAGCAGTTCTTC
TRBD1	TRBJ1-2	-	TRBV4-1	CASSQGPQAGGLAYGYTF	TGCGCCAGCAGCCAAGGACCCCAGGCAGGGGGTCTCGCCTATGGCTACACCTTC
-	TRBJ2-5	-	TRBV18	CASSTLDQSRRGGKQETQYF	TGTGCCAGCTCAACCCTGGACCAGTCCCGGAGGGGGGGGAAACAAGAGACCCAGTACTTC
-	TRBJ1-2	-	TRBV19	CASFGGYYGYTF	TGTGCCAGTTTTGGCGGATACTATGGCTACACCTTC
-	TRBJ1-2	-	TRBV5-8	CASSLFLGGVKDGYTF	TGTGCCAGCAGCTTATTCCTTGGAGGGGTTAAGGATGGCTACACCTTC
-	TRBJ1-4	-	TRBV18	CASSPPEGKLFF	TGTGCCAGCTCACCGCCCGAGGGAAAACTGTTTTTT
TRBD1	TRBJ2-7	-	TRBV5-1	CASSLLGDRVSEQYF	TGCGCCAGCAGCTTACTGGGGGACAGGGTGAGCGAGCAGTACTTC
-	TRBJ1-4	once	TRBV2	CASATRGNEKLFF	TGTGCCAGCGCTACCAGGGGTAATGAAAAACTGTTTTTT
TRBD1	TRBJ1-4	-	TRBV5-1	CASTQGTGNEKLFF	TGCGCCAGCACCCAAGGGACAGGGAATGAAAAACTGTTTTTT
TRBD1	TRBJ2-7	-	TRBV5-1	CASSLATGEKVYEQYF	TGCGCCAGCAGCTTGGCAACAGGGGAGAAGGTCTACGAGCAGTACTTC
-	TRBJ1-5	-	TRBV5-4	CASSAQGDSNQPQHF	TGTGCCAGCAGCGCGCAGGGCGATAGCAATCAGCCCCAGCATTTT
-	TRBJ1-1	-	TRBV5-4	CASSFGLGVNTEAFF	TGTGCCAGCAGCTTTGGTCTCGGGGTGAACACTGAAGCTTTCTTT
TRBD2	TRBJ2-1	once	TRBV3-1/TRBV3-2	CASSPTGLAGEQFF	TGTGCCAGCAGCCCCACGGGACTAGCGGGGGAACAGTTCTTC
-	TRBJ1-2	-	TRBV7-9	CASSAPPGRVYGYTF	TGTGCCAGCAGCGCCCCGCCGGGAAGGGTCTATGGCTACACCTTC
-	TRBJ2-5	-	TRBV5-1	CASSKDSFQETQYF	TGCGCCAGCAGCAAGGACAGTTTTCAAGAGACCCAGTACTTC
TRBD1	TRBJ1-1	few	TRBV27	CASSSPGQMNTEAFF	TGTGCCAGCAGTTCTCCGGGACAGATGAACACTGAAGCTTTCTTT
TRBD1	TRBJ1-2	-	TRBV10-3	CAISEIGQGTGYTF	TGTGCCATCAGTGAGATTGGACAGGGGACAGGCTACACCTTC
-	TRBJ1-1	-	TRBV28	CASSSALGNTEAFF	TGTGCCAGCAGCTCTGCCCTAGGGAACACTGAAGCTTTCTTT